This T cell receptor beta chain was identified during a study of identical twins. General observations from the study: Compared with unrelated sharing, twin-shared out-of-frame alpha sequences had more low-probability sequences.

This clonotype was detected only a few times. As yet, its antigen is unknown. CDR3 length: 13 residues. Trimming removed 0 bases from V and 3 bases from J, with 8 bases in between. In germline, CDR1 is DFQATT, CDR2 SNEGSKA (reference sequence). In TCRdb, the 5' RACE reads were re-called with MiXCR into one record per CDR3 protein. The sample consists of 280,000 or so distinct CDR3 sequences, 8% to 9% of them appearing once. Healthy Caucasian individuals made up all the donors. The same sample was also studied in work on yellow fever vaccine responses in identical twins.

The V and J genes are TRBV20-1 and TRBJ2-5; D uncertain. This clonotype was obtained from a woman between 18 and 29 years old in good health. The sample taken for sequencing was memory (CD45RO+) T cells sorted from blood. The CDR3 spells CSAREAGKETQYF. CDR3 DNA sequence: TGCAGTGCTAGAGAGGCAGGAAAAGAGACCCAGTACTTC.